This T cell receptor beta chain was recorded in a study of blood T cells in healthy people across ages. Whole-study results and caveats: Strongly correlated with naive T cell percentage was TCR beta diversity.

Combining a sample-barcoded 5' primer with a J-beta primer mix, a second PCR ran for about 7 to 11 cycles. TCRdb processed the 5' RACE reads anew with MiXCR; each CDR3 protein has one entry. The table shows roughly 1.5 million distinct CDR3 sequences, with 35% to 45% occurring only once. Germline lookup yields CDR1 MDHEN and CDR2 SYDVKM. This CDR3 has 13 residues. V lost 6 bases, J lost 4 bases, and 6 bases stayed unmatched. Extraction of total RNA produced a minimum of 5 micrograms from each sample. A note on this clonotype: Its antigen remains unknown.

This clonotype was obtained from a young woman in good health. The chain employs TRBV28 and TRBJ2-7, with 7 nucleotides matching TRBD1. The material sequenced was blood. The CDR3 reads CASRGTDPYEQYF. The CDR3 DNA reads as TGTGCCAGCAGGGGGACAGATCCATACGAGCAGTACTTC. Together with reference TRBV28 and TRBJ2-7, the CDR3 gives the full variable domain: DVKVTQSSRYLVKRTGEKVFLECVQDMDHENMFWYRQDPGLGLRLIYFSYDVKMKEKGDIPEGYSVSREKKERFSLILESASTNQTSMYLCASRGTDPYEQYFGPGTRLTVT.